The TCR beta chain described here comes from a study of human T cells and chemical hapten exposure. The overall study: Skin on the upper inner arm, approximately 2 cm by approximately 2 cm in size, was sensitized with 2% DPC.

TCRdb used MiXCR to reprocess the RACE reads, holding one entry per CDR3 protein. The data show under 200,000 distinct CDR3 sequences, around 30% seen once. Study outcomes and limitations: Donors had alopecia, so their immune response may differ from healthy people's.

V lost 0 bases to trimming and J lost 5 bases, with 11 bases between them. The V gene's germline CDR1 is KGHDR and CDR2 SFDVKD. The CDR3 sequence is 15 residues long. This clonotype has just a few counts. No antigen is known for it. The time point is: pre-sensitization, week 0. Treatment indicated: therapeutic diphenylcyclopropenone sensitization with weekly scalp DPC. This sequence joins TRBV24-1 and TRBJ2-3; weak D call: TRBD1 (6 bases). The material sequenced was whole blood, taken in connection with sensitization to the hapten diphenylcyclopropenone (DPC). The clonotype was recovered from a woman in her 30s with alopecia areata. Some clones in this sample may be carry-over from other donors' samples. The CDR3 DNA is TGTGCCACCAGTGATTTGAGGCAGGGGATAGATACGCAGTATTTT. Translating gives CATSDLRQGIDTQYF.